Shown below are 31 T cell receptor beta chains from a single sample sequenced in a study of T cells in Graves' hyperthyroidism and ophthalmopathy. Researchers amplified the TCR beta CDR3 regions from RNA transcripts. In the first-round RT-PCR of the TCR CDR3, the HTBI primer set was used. A single record per CDR3 protein comes from TCRdb applying MiXCR to the multiplex PCR reads. The table records about 330,000 distinct CDR3 sequences, about 13% of them present only once. The material sequenced was blood. These receptors were taken from a woman aged 40 to 50 with Graves' ophthalmopathy.

In this sample, this clonotype turned up many times. The CDR3 region has the DNA TGTGCCAGCAGTTTATCGAGGGGGATCAACTATGGCTACACCTTC. It encodes CASSLSRGINYGYTF. V and J are TRBV27 and TRBJ1-2; D might be TRBD1 (6 bases). V gave up 0 bases and J gave up 2 bases, with 10 bases separating them. This CDR3 spans 15 amino acids. Germline CDR1 is MNHEY and CDR2 is SMNVEV (reference sequence).

The rearrangement joins TRBV5-1 to TRBJ2-2; tentatively, D is TRBD1 or TRBD2 (7 bases each). The germline V and J ends were trimmed by 5 bases and 4 bases, with 12 bases remaining between them. The CDR3 length is 14 residues. Germline V lookup: CDR1 SGHRS, CDR2 YFSETQ. The CDR3 DNA sequence: TGCGCCAGCAGGGGAGGGACAGTCACCGGGGAGCTGTTTTTT. Its translation: CASRGGTVTGELFF.

This clonotype was detected many times. The rearrangement links TRBV6-1 to TRBJ2-1; the match to TRBD2 covers 7 bases. The CDR3 extends over 16 amino acids. Germline trimming cut 4 bases from V and 2 bases from J; bases unmatched to any gene: 8. Looked up from germline, CDR1 is MNHNS and CDR2 is SASEGT. The CDR3 sequence: CASSGAVGLTYNEQFF. The CDR3 nucleotides are TGTGCCAGCAGTGGTGCGGTGGGACTAACCTACAATGAGCAGTTCTTC.

This clonotype was detected many times. The chain recombines TRBV28 with TRBJ1-5; perhaps TRBD1 as D (6 bases). V lost 4 bases to trimming and J lost 4 bases, with 11 bases between them. This CDR3 has 14 amino acids. The germline gives CDR1 MDHEN, CDR2 SYDVKM. The CDR3 loop reads CASSSDRMNQPQHF. In DNA, the CDR3 is TGTGCCAGCAGTTCGGACAGAATGAATCAGCCCCAGCATTTT.

This clonotype was observed a handful of times. V is TRBV20-1 and J is TRBJ1-1; D gene ambiguous. The CDR3 has 13 amino acids. V was clipped by 6 bases and J by 9 bases, with 20 bases between them. Germline CDR1 and CDR2: DFQATT and SNEGSKA (reference sequence). CDR3: CSAASIQPIKAFF. CDR3 nucleotides: TGCAGTGCCGCTTCGATACAGCCCATTAAAGCTTTCTTT.

There are many counts of this clonotype. This chain joins TRBV11-2 and TRBJ1-1; D gene ambiguous. V was cut by 2 bases and J by 1 base, with 5 bases left in between. The CDR3 has 13 residues. Germline lookup yields CDR1 SGHAT and CDR2 FQNNGV. The CDR3 is CASSLFENTEAFF. The CDR3 DNA reads TGTGCCAGCAGCTTATTCGAGAACACTGAAGCTTTCTTT. Looking up the rest from reference TRBV11-2 and TRBJ1-1 gives the full variable domain: EAGVAQSPRYKIIEKRQSVAFWCNPISGHATLYWYQQILGQGPKLLIQFQNNGVVDDSQLPKDRFSAERLKGVDSTLKIQPAKLEDSAVYLCASSLFENTEAFFGQGTRLTVV.

At least ten counts were recorded for this clonotype. CDR3 residues: CASSLGQGGETQYF. The DNA of the CDR3 is TGTGCCAGCAGTTTGGGACAGGGAGGGGAGACCCAGTACTTC. The gene calls are TRBV27 and TRBJ2-5; 9 nucleotides line up with TRBD1. Germline V gene data show CDR1 as MNHEY and CDR2 as SMNVEV (reference sequence). There are 14 residues in the CDR3. Germline trimming cut 3 bases from V and 5 bases from J; bases unmatched to any gene: 4.

On this clonotype itself: A read error may be the cause here, since a much bigger clone is one base away. The gene calls are TRBV27 and TRBJ2-3, with D perhaps TRBD1 (6 bases). Germline assignment: CDR1 MNHEY and CDR2 SMNVEV (reference sequence). This CDR3 comprises 16 residues. The DNA of the CDR3 is TGTGCCAGCAGTCTCGCACTGACAGGCCGCACAGATACGCGGTATTTT. It specifies CASSLALTGRTDTRYF.

This clonotype appeared many times. The V and J genes are TRBV7-2 and TRBJ1-6; 9 bases are a match to TRBD1. V trimming: 1 base; J trimming: 8 bases; junction bases outside the gene matches: 3. The CDR3 loop spans 15 amino acids. CDR1 and CDR2 from the germline V gene are SGHTA and FQGNSA. The CDR3 loop is CASSLDRGLYSPLHF. The CDR3 coding sequence is TGTGCCAGCAGCTTAGACAGGGGGCTCTATTCACCCCTCCACTTT.

This clonotype showed up many times. V and J are TRBV5-5 and TRBJ2-1, with unresolved D. The V and J ends lost 0 bases and 10 bases respectively, with 11 bases between them. Per germline, CDR1 SGHKS and CDR2 YYEKEE (reference sequence). The CDR3 runs 13 residues. The CDR3 is CASSLAGRVEQFF. CDR3 sequence (DNA): TGTGCCAGCAGCTTGGCCGGAAGGGTGGAGCAGTTCTTC.

This clonotype showed up just a few times. V is TRBV2 and J is TRBJ1-5; 8 bases map to TRBD1. The trim removed 6 bases at V and 6 bases at J, leaving 1 base unmatched. CDR1 is SNHLY, CDR2 FYNNEI, per germline. This CDR3 spans 12 amino acids. In DNA form, the CDR3 reads TGTGCCAGCAGGGACAGGGTTCAGCCCCAGCATTTT. This sequence encodes CASRDRVQPQHF.

At least ten counts were recorded for this clonotype. The genes are TRBV20-1 and TRBJ2-5, with 7 bases lining up with TRBD2. This CDR3 has 18 amino acids. With 4 bases clipped from V and 5 bases from J, the junction kept 22 bases outside the gene matches. Germline V lookup: CDR1 DFQATT, CDR2 SNEGSKA (reference sequence). Here the CDR3 reads CSATPQPGLSLVGETQYF. The CDR3, as DNA: TGCAGTGCTACCCCCCAACCGGGACTAAGTCTAGTGGGGGAGACCCAGTACTTC.

The CDR3 loop is CSVGGVSTNEKLFF. As DNA, the CDR3 is TGCAGCGTTGGGGGGGTTTCAACTAATGAAAAACTGTTTTTT. The chain joins TRBV29-1 to TRBJ1-4, with D possibly matching TRBD1 (5 bases). V was trimmed by 4 bases and J by 0 bases, leaving 9 bases between them. This CDR3 spans 14 amino acids. The germline V gene encodes CDR1 SQVTM and CDR2 ANQGSEA.

The V and J genes are TRBV19 and TRBJ2-1; 11 bases align to TRBD2. This CDR3 is 15 amino acids long. Germline-derived CDR1 and CDR2 are LNHDA and SQIVND (reference sequence). The V segment lost 1 base and the J segment 7 bases; nucleotides outside the gene matches: 3. Here the CDR3 reads CASSIVSGRGNEQFF. In DNA form, the CDR3 reads TGTGCCAGTAGTATAGTTAGCGGGAGGGGTAATGAGCAGTTCTTC. Full variable domain (rest looked up from reference TRBV19 and TRBJ2-1): DGGITQSPKYLFRKEGQNVTLSCEQNLNHDAMYWYRQDPGQGLRLIYYSQIVNDFQKGDIAEGYSVSREKKESFPLTVTSAQKNPTAFYLCASSIVSGRGNEQFFGPGTRLTVL.

This clonotype was counted at least ten times. The chain couples TRBV15 to TRBJ1-4; D remains unclear. Germline values: CDR1 LNHNV, CDR2 YYDKDF (reference sequence). The CDR3 contains 14 residues. V was cut by 1 base and J by 6 bases, with 9 bases left in between. The CDR3 DNA is TGTGCCACCAGCAGAGCCCCGAGGGATGAAAAACTGTTTTTT. Protein product: CATSRAPRDEKLFF.

At least ten counts were recorded for this clonotype. The J gene is TRBJ2-7, the V gene TRBV6-1; D not certain. With 5 bases removed from V and 7 bases from J, the gap between germline ends came to 15 bases. Looked up from germline, CDR1 is MNHNS and CDR2 is SASEGT. This CDR3 region has 13 residues. CDR3 bases: TGTGCCAGCAGTTCGTCAAGTTTTCGTGAGCAGTACTTC. This encodes CASSSSSFREQYF.

This clonotype came up a few times. The CDR3 coding sequence is TGTGCCAGCAGTGAAGCCCATATTGGAATTACCTACGAGCAGTACTTC. Amino acid sequence: CASSEAHIGITYEQYF. V is TRBV6-1 and J is TRBJ2-7; D call uncertain. The germline V gene encodes CDR1 MNHNS and CDR2 SASEGT. Trimming pared 0 bases from V and 2 bases from J, leaving 14 bases between. The CDR3 runs 16 residues.

This clonotype has only a few counts. It may be a read error: a sequence one base away is much more abundant. Here the CDR3 reads CASSLGQSNYGYTF. The CDR3 DNA is TGCGCCAGCAGCTTGGGACAGTCAAACTATGGCTACACCTTC. This chain links TRBV5-1 with TRBJ1-2, with TRBD1 as a possible D gene (5 bases). V lost 0 bases and J lost 2, with 8 bases in between. CDR1 and CDR2 (germline): SGHRS, YFSETQ. The CDR3 runs 14 residues. Complete variable domain (other parts from reference TRBV5-1 and TRBJ1-2): KAGVTQTPRYLIKTRGQQVTLSCSPISGHRSVSWYQQTPGQGLQFLFEYFSETQRNKGNFPGRFSGRQFSNSRSEMNVSTLELGDSALYLCASSLGQSNYGYTFGSGTRLTVV.

This clonotype was seen many times. The chain employs TRBV20-1 and TRBJ2-2, with TRBD2 matching over 11 bases. The V gene's germline CDR1 is DFQATT and CDR2 SNEGSKA (reference sequence). V dropped 5 bases and J dropped 6; count of bases not matched to a gene: 5. The CDR3 runs to 14 residues. CDR3 DNA sequence: TGCAGTGCTCGTAGCGGGAGGGCCGCCGGGGAGCTGTTTTTT. This encodes CSARSGRAAGELFF.

This clonotype was seen more than once but under ten times. The chain joins TRBV28 to TRBJ2-6, with D possibly matching TRBD2 (6 bases). The CDR3 totals 15 residues. The germline gives CDR1 MDHEN, CDR2 SYDVKM. Between the trimmed V and J ends, which lost 11 bases and 0 bases, there was a span of 14 bases. CDR3 loop: CAPWGGVSGANVLTF. The CDR3 DNA sequence: TGTGCCCCATGGGGCGGGGTCTCTGGGGCCAACGTCCTGACTTTC.

This clonotype was seen ten or more times. J is TRBJ2-3 and V is TRBV6-1; weak D call: TRBD2 (5 bases). V lost 5 bases and J 4 bases, leaving 13 bases between the germline ends. This CDR3 is built from 14 residues. Germline CDR1 and CDR2: MNHNS and SASEGT. CDR3 loop: CASSYSRGPDTQYF. In DNA, the CDR3 is TGTGCCAGCAGTTATTCCCGCGGGCCAGATACGCAGTATTTT.

The chain recombines TRBV19 with TRBJ1-4, with TRBD1 identical over 11 bases. Germline trimming cut 6 bases from V and 9 bases from J; bases unmatched to any gene: 9. Germline V gives CDR1 LNHDA, CDR2 SQIVND (reference sequence). The CDR3 covers 15 residues. In DNA, the CDR3 is TGTGCCAGTAGCCTTCGGACAGGGGGCCAGAAAAAACTGTTTTTT. Amino acids: CASSLRTGGQKKLFF.

This clonotype was observed many times. J is TRBJ2-7 and V is TRBV10-3, with TRBD1 matching 12 bases. The CDR3 spans 18 residues. From germline, CDR1 is ENHRY and CDR2 SYGVKD. V lost 6 bases and J lost 0; bases outside the gene matches: 12. The CDR3 DNA follows: TGTGCCATCAGGCCCGGGACAGGGGGCCCCCCGAGCTCCTACGAGCAGTACTTC. It translates to CAIRPGTGGPPSSYEQYF.

At least ten counts were recorded for this clonotype. V is TRBV28 and J is TRBJ2-7, with D hard to call. Trimming took off 5 bases at V and 5 bases at J, with 19 bases between the two ends. This CDR3 is 15 amino acids long. Germline values: CDR1 MDHEN, CDR2 SYDVKM. The CDR3: CASSVLGPPPDEQYF. CDR3 in DNA: TGTGCCAGCAGTGTTCTCGGACCACCACCGGACGAGCAGTACTTC.

This clonotype was recorded a few times. This chain joins TRBV7-9 and TRBJ1-5; weak D call: TRBD1 (6 bases). Trimming shortened V by 5 bases and J by 6 bases, and 23 bases separated the two germline ends. The CDR3 runs to 17 residues. CDR1 is SEHNR and CDR2 is FQNEAQ in the germline V gene (reference sequence). The CDR3 loop is CASSIWTATGGAQPQHF. The CDR3 DNA sequence: TGTGCCAGCAGCATCTGGACAGCCACCGGAGGGGCTCAGCCCCAGCATTTT.

The sample holds many counts of this clonotype. The chain is built from TRBV7-2 and TRBJ2-2; D is possibly TRBD2 (5 bases). This CDR3 is 13 amino acids long. CDR1 and CDR2 from the germline V gene are SGHTA and FQGNSA. V lost 5 bases and J 7 bases, leaving 11 bases between the germline ends. The CDR3 protein is CASSTGLRGELFF. The CDR3 DNA sequence: TGTGCCAGCAGCACCGGACTTCGCGGGGAGCTGTTTTTT.

This clonotype has ten or more counts. The V and J genes are TRBV6-5 and TRBJ2-5; 15 positions agree with TRBD2. CDR1 and CDR2 from the germline V gene are MNHEY and SVGAGI. CDR3 length: 16 residues. Trimming at V came to 2 bases and at J to 5 bases, leaving 3 bases not matched to a gene. The CDR3 bases are TGTGCCAGCAGTTACAGGACTAGCGGGAGGGGGGAGACCCAGTACTTC. The encoded protein is CASSYRTSGRGETQYF.

This rearrangement joins TRBV9 to TRBJ2-6, with no clear D. Trimming removed 3 bases from V and 2 bases from J, with 9 bases in between. CDR1 and CDR2 from the germline V gene are SGDLS and YYNGEE. There are 15 residues in the CDR3. In DNA, the CDR3 is TGTGCCAGCAGCGGACATCCTACTGGGGCCAACGTCCTGACTTTC. Translating it yields CASSGHPTGANVLTF.

This clonotype was picked up a small number of times. The chain combines TRBV5-5 with TRBJ1-1; 10 bases are shared with TRBD1. With 4 bases clipped from V and 3 bases from J, the junction kept 6 bases outside the gene matches. The germline CDR1 and CDR2 sequences are SGHKS and YYEKEE (reference sequence). This CDR3 is 15 amino acids long. CDR3 amino acids: CASSTTGQGYTEAFF. The CDR3 bases are TGTGCCAGCAGCACGACGGGACAGGGGTACACTGAAGCTTTCTTT.

In its sample, this clonotype was seen many times. This chain links TRBV12-3 or TRBV12-4 with TRBJ2-3; 13 bases line up with TRBD2. With 4 bases clipped from V and 4 bases from J, the junction kept 17 bases outside the gene matches. The CDR3 totals 20 residues. The CDR3 coding sequence is TGTGCCAGCAGTTCACAGCCGGGACTAGCGGGATTATTTGGGTCAGATACGCAGTATTTT. Its translation is CASSSQPGLAGLFGSDTQYF.

The chain combines TRBV11-2 with TRBJ1-2; TRBD1 matches at 7 bases. The CDR3 extends over 15 amino acids. With V trimmed by 5 bases and J by 6 bases, 12 bases remained unmatched. The germline CDR1 and CDR2 sequences are SGHAT and FQNNGV. The CDR3 protein is CASSLIGRGTDGYTF. The CDR3 coding sequence is TGTGCCAGCAGCCTCATTGGCAGGGGGACTGATGGCTACACCTTC.